These 27 T cell receptor beta chains came from one sample sequenced in a study of cytomegalovirus exposure and HLA in healthy donors. This PCR relied on a set of 60 Vbeta primers and 13 Jbeta primers. Clones were read by immunoSEQ multiplex PCR, and TCRdb kept only the in-frame ones, dropping some. The top ten hold approximately 5.7% of the sample, which has 70,000 to 85,000 clones, under 70% seen once. The sample comprised PBMCs. All receptors derive from a man younger than 40 in good health and CMV-seropositive.

J is TRBJ2-1 and V is TRBV19; 8 bases fit TRBD1. This CDR3 has 17 amino acids. Trimming took 5 bases from V and 0 from J; bases not matched to a gene: 9. The germline V gene has CDR1 LNHDA and CDR2 SQIVND (reference sequence). CDR3 region: CASSAGQGSPSYNEQFF. The CDR3 nucleotides are TGTGCCAGTAGTGCCGGACAGGGATCGCCCTCCTACAATGAGCAGTTCTTC.

The table lists this clone with a count of one. The gene calls are TRBV27 and TRBJ2-3, with 9 nucleotides matching TRBD1. Germline CDR1 is MNHEY and CDR2 is SMNVEV (reference sequence). V dropped 3 bases and J dropped 3; count of bases not matched to a gene: 7. The CDR3 totals 16 residues. CDR3 sequence (DNA): TGTGCCAGCAGTTTTAAAGCGGACAGGGGTACAGATACGCAGTATTTT. It codes for CASSFKADRGTDTQYF.

The chain is built from TRBV5-6 and TRBJ1-3; D remains ambiguous. Germline CDR1 SGHDT, CDR2 YYEEEE. This CDR3 comprises 18 residues. Trimming took 1 base from V and 0 from J, leaving 17 bases between them. CDR3 amino acids: CASSLLGVEGSSGNTIYF. The CDR3 nucleotides are TGTGCCAGCAGCTTGTTGGGTGTAGAGGGCAGCTCTGGAAACACCATATATTTT. The whole variable domain, filled in from reference TRBV5-6 and TRBJ1-3, reads DAGVTQSPTHLIKTRGQQVTLRCSPKSGHDTVSWYQQALGQGPQFIFQYYEEEERQRGNFPDRFSGHQFPNYSSELNVNALLLGDSALYLCASSLLGVEGSSGNTIYFGEGSWLTVV.

V gene TRBV19 combines with J gene TRBJ2-3; 15 nucleotides match TRBD2. V lost 6 bases, J lost 2 bases, and 3 bases stayed unmatched. There are 16 residues in the CDR3. Germline CDR1 is LNHDA and CDR2 is SQIVND (reference sequence). The CDR3 region has the DNA TGTGCCAGTAGCAGGACTAGCGGGGGGGCCACAGATACGCAGTATTTT. Residues: CASSRTSGGATDTQYF.

The sample holds a few counts of this clone. The rearrangement links TRBV6-1 to TRBJ2-2, with D possibly being TRBD2 (6 bases). From germline, CDR1 is MNHNS and CDR2 SASEGT. V was cut by 7 bases and J by 3 bases, with 15 bases left in between. CDR3 length: 15 amino acids. The CDR3 DNA reads TGTGCCAGCAAAGGTGGAGGCGGGGACACCGGGGAGCTGTTTTTT. Amino acids: CASKGGGGDTGELFF.

A few counts support this clone. The chain carries TRBV9 and TRBJ2-5; 14 bases are a match to TRBD2. V lost 3 bases, J lost 4 bases, and 8 bases stayed unmatched. CDR1 and CDR2 (germline): SGDLS, YYNGEE. This CDR3 is built from 17 residues. This CDR3 reads CASSAPGLAGARETQYF. CDR3 coding DNA: TGTGCCAGCAGCGCCCCGGGACTAGCGGGAGCCCGAGAGACCCAGTACTTC. The entire variable domain, with the rest obtained from reference TRBV9 and TRBJ2-5, is as follows: DSGVTQTPKHLITATGQRVTLRCSPRSGDLSVYWYQQSLDQGLQFLIQYYNGEERAKGNILERFSAQQFPDLHSELNLSSLELGDSALYFCASSAPGLAGARETQYFGPGTRLLVL.

This clone was observed a handful of times. This chain connects TRBV7-2 to TRBJ2-1, with D unresolved. Germline-derived CDR1 and CDR2 are SGHTA and FQGNSA. This CDR3 has 15 residues. V was clipped by 5 bases and J by 6 bases, with 17 bases between them. In DNA, the CDR3 is TGTGCCAGCAGCCTAGGCATCATGGTCGGCAATGAGCAGTTCTTC. Translated: CASSLGIMVGNEQFF.

This chain uses TRBV5-1 with TRBJ2-3, with 8 bases aligning to TRBD1. V lost 0 bases to trimming and J lost 2 bases; unmatched junction nucleotides: 5. This CDR3 region has 16 residues. CDR1 SGHRS and CDR2 YFSETQ come from the germline V gene. In nucleotides, the CDR3 is TGCGCCAGCAGCTTGGGGGACAGGTTGATCACAGATACGCAGTATTTT. It is translated as CASSLGDRLITDTQYF.

This chain joins TRBV27 and TRBJ2-3; possible D gene TRBD2, 5 bases. The CDR3 is made up of 15 amino acids. Germline CDR1 and CDR2: MNHEY and SMNVEV (reference sequence). Trimming removed 6 bases at V and 2 bases at J, with 15 bases between. This CDR3 is CASSLRGPFTDTQYF. The CDR3 DNA sequence: TGTGCCAGCAGCTTGCGAGGGCCCTTCACAGATACGCAGTATTTT.

V is TRBV28 and J is TRBJ2-3, with D possibly matching TRBD2 (6 bases). V was pared by 1 base and J by 5 bases, with 16 bases between. The CDR3 contains 16 residues. Germline V gene lookup returns CDR1 MDHEN and CDR2 SYDVKM. CDR3 amino acids: CASSLSPFGRRDTQYF. CDR3 sequence (DNA): TGTGCCAGCAGTTTATCCCCGTTTGGGAGGAGAGATACGCAGTATTTT.

This clone was seen only once. The chain combines TRBV9 with TRBJ2-3; 10 bases match TRBD2. Per germline, CDR1 SGDLS and CDR2 YYNGEE. This CDR3 comprises 15 residues. J lost 6 bases, V lost 3 bases, and 7 bases had no gene match. The DNA for the CDR3 is TGTGCCAGCAGCGCTCTAGCGGGAGTACGGGATACGCAGTATTTT. Translated, it gives CASSALAGVRDTQYF.

In its sample, this clone was seen a few times. The CDR3 protein is CSVVSGRGNNEQFF. The CDR3 DNA is TGCAGCGTTGTTTCCGGGAGAGGTAACAATGAGCAGTTCTTC. The rearrangement joins TRBV29-1 to TRBJ2-1, with a tentative D call TRBD2 (6 bases). The V and J ends lost 4 bases and 5 bases respectively, with 15 bases between them. The CDR3 spans 14 residues. Germline values: CDR1 SQVTM, CDR2 ANQGSEA.

This clone turned up a few times. The V call is TRBV9, the J call TRBJ1-2; tentative D call: TRBD1 (6 bases). Germline CDR1 reads SGDLS; CDR2 reads YYNGEE. With 4 bases removed from V and 5 bases from J, the gap between germline ends came to 18 bases. The CDR3 spans 15 residues. The CDR3 nucleotides read TGTGCCAGCAGCCCCCTGGGGGCGGGGGATTATGGCTACACCTTC. This gives the protein CASSPLGAGDYGYTF.

This chain links TRBV27 with TRBJ2-3, with TRBD2 matching over 8 bases. This CDR3 comprises 17 residues. Germline V gives CDR1 MNHEY, CDR2 SMNVEV (reference sequence). J gave up 3 bases and V 2 bases, and 10 bases lay outside the gene matches. The CDR3 sequence is CASSLLGAGGVTDTQYF. CDR3 DNA: TGTGCCAGCAGTTTACTTGGCGCGGGGGGCGTAACAGATACGCAGTATTTT.

This clone was picked up a small number of times. This sequence joins TRBV6-6 and TRBJ1-5; 7 bases agree with TRBD1. The CDR3 extends over 15 amino acids. After removal of 4 bases from V and 1 base from J, the junction contained 4 bases not matched to a gene. Germline loops: CDR1 MNHNY, CDR2 SVGAGI (reference sequence). The CDR3 protein is CASSLTGPSNQPQHF. The CDR3 coding sequence is TGTGCCAGCAGTTTGACAGGGCCCAGCAATCAGCCCCAGCATTTT.

This clone showed up just once. The CDR3 bases are TGTGCCAGCAGCCCGGCGGGACAGGGACCCTACGAGCAGTACTTC. It is translated as CASSPAGQGPYEQYF. V usage is TRBV5-4 and J usage is TRBJ2-7, with TRBD1 matching over 9 bases. Germline V gene sequence: CDR1 SGHNT, CDR2 YYREEE (reference sequence). CDR3 length: 15 residues. With V trimmed by 4 bases and J by 2 bases, 7 bases remained unmatched.

The chain employs TRBV10-2 and TRBJ2-5, with D hard to call. CDR1 is WSHSY, CDR2 SAAADI, per germline. The CDR3 has 13 residues. V lost 7 bases and J 5 bases, leaving 14 bases between the germline ends. CDR3 residues: CASMAEHRETQYF. In DNA form, the CDR3 reads TGCGCCAGCATGGCGGAGCACCGGGAGACCCAGTACTTC.

The sample holds a few counts of this clone. The rearrangement uses TRBV6-1 and TRBJ2-1; a possible D gene is TRBD2 (6 bases). Germline V CDR1 and CDR2: MNHNS, SASEGT. With 6 bases removed from V and 10 bases from J, the gap between germline ends came to 13 bases. CDR3 length equals 12 residues. CDR3 coding DNA: TGTGCCAGCAGATTAGCGGAGGCGGAGCAGTTCTTC. As protein: CASRLAEAEQFF.

This clone showed up just a few times. The genes are TRBV15 and TRBJ2-2, with 10 positions matching TRBD2. There are 21 residues in the CDR3. Germline values: CDR1 LNHNV, CDR2 YYDKDF (reference sequence). J gave up 5 bases and V 0 bases, and 18 bases lay outside the gene matches. CDR3 sequence reads: CATSRDSFTLLAGVRTGELFF. In nucleotides, the CDR3 is TGTGCCACCAGCAGAGATTCTTTTACACTGCTAGCGGGAGTACGGACCGGGGAGCTGTTTTTT.

V usage is TRBV28 and J usage is TRBJ2-7; D remains unclear. Trimming took off 3 bases at V and 0 bases at J, with 9 bases between the two ends. The germline CDR1 and CDR2 sequences are MDHEN and SYDVKM. The CDR3 is 14 amino acids. The CDR3 protein is CASSLLMSSYEQYF. The CDR3 region has the DNA TGTGCCAGCAGTTTGCTTATGAGCTCCTACGAGCAGTACTTC.

This chain connects TRBV28 to TRBJ2-5; possibly TRBD1 for D (6 bases). CDR1 and CDR2 from the germline V gene are MDHEN and SYDVKM. The CDR3 extends over 17 amino acids. V lost 5 bases and J lost 1, with 20 bases in between. The CDR3 protein is CASSPYGGQNLQETQYF. The CDR3, as DNA: TGTGCCAGCAGTCCATATGGTGGACAGAACCTCCAAGAGACCCAGTACTTC.

This rearrangement joins TRBV28 to TRBJ2-1; TRBD2 matches at 8 bases. Trimming cost V 1 base and J 9 bases; bases outside gene matches: 2. Per germline, CDR1 MDHEN and CDR2 SYDVKM. This CDR3 comprises 13 residues. The CDR3 DNA reads TGTGCCAGCAGTTTATCCCTAGCGGGTGAGCAGTTCTTC. Its translation is CASSLSLAGEQFF.

This clone ranks as medium-sized. The V and J genes are TRBV6-1 and TRBJ1-1, with TRBD1 identical over 7 bases. V lost 7 bases and J lost 8; bases outside the gene matches: 13. Germline V gives CDR1 MNHNS, CDR2 SASEGT. The CDR3 has 14 residues. CDR3 DNA sequence: TGTGCCAGCACTCTGACAGGGCCGGTTGCGGAAGCTTTCTTT. This codes for CASTLTGPVAEAFF.

This chain uses TRBV27 with TRBJ2-3, with 12 bases matching TRBD2. CDR3 length equals 15 residues. V was clipped by 7 bases and J by 5 bases; unmatched bases: 7. The germline V gene has CDR1 MNHEY and CDR2 SMNVEV (reference sequence). The CDR3 DNA is TGTGCCAGCAAGGCTAGCGGGAGGGCCTTAGATACGCAGTATTTT. Protein: CASKASGRALDTQYF.

The chain employs TRBV19 and TRBJ2-7; 8 bases are a match to TRBD1. The CDR3 length is 14 residues. Germline CDR1 is LNHDA and CDR2 is SQIVND (reference sequence). Trimming took 3 bases from V and 5 from J; bases not matched to a gene: 6. Here the CDR3 DNA reads TGTGCCAGTAGTATCCGGACAGGGAACAACGAGCAGTACTTC. This sequence encodes CASSIRTGNNEQYF.

This clone was detected a few times. The chain combines TRBV7-6 with TRBJ2-3; TRBD1 aligns across 8 bases. This CDR3 contains 15 residues. Germline values: CDR1 SGHVS, CDR2 FNYEAQ. Trimming removed 7 bases from V and 2 bases from J; junction bases left unmatched: 8. DNA of the CDR3: TGTGCCAGCACCGGAGGGACAGGCCACACAGATACGCAGTATTTT. Its translation is CASTGGTGHTDTQYF. The whole variable domain, remainder taken from reference TRBV7-6 and TRBJ2-3, is GAGVSQSPRYKVTKRGQDVALRCDPISGHVSLYWYRQALGQGPEFLTYFNYEAQQDKSGLPNDRFSAERPEGSISTLTIQRTEQRDSAMYRCASTGGTGHTDTQYFGPGTRLTVL.

The chain couples TRBV15 to TRBJ2-1; weak D call: TRBD1 (5 bases). The CDR3 consists of 16 residues. Per germline, CDR1 LNHNV and CDR2 YYDKDF (reference sequence). V was trimmed by 0 bases and J by 3 bases, leaving 12 bases between them. For the CDR3, the DNA is TGTGCCACCAGCAGAGATGGGGCTAGACTCTACAATGAGCAGTTCTTC. It is translated as CATSRDGARLYNEQFF. The whole variable domain, remainder taken from reference TRBV15 and TRBJ2-1, is DAMVIQNPRYQVTQFGKPVTLSCSQTLNHNVMYWYQQKSSQAPKLLFHYYDKDFNNEADTPDNFQSRRPNTSFCFLDIRSPGLGDTAMYLCATSRDGARLYNEQFFGPGTRLTVL.